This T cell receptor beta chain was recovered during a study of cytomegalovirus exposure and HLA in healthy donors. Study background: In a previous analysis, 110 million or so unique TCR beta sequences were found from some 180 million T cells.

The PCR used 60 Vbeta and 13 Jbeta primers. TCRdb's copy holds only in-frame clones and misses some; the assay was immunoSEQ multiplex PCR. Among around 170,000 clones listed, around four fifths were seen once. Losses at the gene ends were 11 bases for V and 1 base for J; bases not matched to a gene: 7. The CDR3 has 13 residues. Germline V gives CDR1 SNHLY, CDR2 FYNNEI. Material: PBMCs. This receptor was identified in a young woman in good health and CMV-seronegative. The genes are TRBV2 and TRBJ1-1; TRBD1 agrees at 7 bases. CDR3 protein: CAREQGQNTEAFF. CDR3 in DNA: TGTGCCCGTGAACAGGGGCAGAACACTGAAGCTTTCTTT.